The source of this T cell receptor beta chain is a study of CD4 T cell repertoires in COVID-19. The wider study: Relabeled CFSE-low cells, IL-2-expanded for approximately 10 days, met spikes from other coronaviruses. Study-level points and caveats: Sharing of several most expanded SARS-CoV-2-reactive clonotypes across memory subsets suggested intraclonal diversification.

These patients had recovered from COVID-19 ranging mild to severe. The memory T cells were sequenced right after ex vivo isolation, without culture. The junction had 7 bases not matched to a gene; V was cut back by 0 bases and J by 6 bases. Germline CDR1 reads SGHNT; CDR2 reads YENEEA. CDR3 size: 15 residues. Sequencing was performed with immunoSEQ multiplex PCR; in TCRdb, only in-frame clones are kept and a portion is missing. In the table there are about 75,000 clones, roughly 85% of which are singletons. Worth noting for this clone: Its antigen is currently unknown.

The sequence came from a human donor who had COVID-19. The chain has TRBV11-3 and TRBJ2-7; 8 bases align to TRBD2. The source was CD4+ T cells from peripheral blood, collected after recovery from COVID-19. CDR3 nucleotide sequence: TGTGCCAGCAGCTTAGATGGAGGGACTAGTTCCGAGCAGTACTTC. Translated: CASSLDGGTSSEQYF.